This record looks at one T cell receptor beta chain sequence and its context. The antigen is undetermined. This sample is part of a study of identical twins. TCRdb processed the 5' RACE reads anew with MiXCR; each CDR3 protein has one entry. Here the sample spans some 760,000 distinct CDR3 sequences, about 20% being singletons. Whole-study results and caveats: Without tracking the same donors, conclusions rested on cross-sectional statistical analysis.

CDR3 length: 15 residues. With V trimmed by 5 bases and J by 10 bases, 8 bases remained unmatched. Another study also made use of these data, one on T cells expressing NK-cell markers.

The gene calls are TRBV12-3 or TRBV12-4 and TRBJ2-1, with 13 bases matching TRBD2. The receptor's source is a woman aged 18-35 years in good health. The sequenced material came from PBMCs. CDR3 sequence (DNA): TGTGCCAGCAGTACGACTAGCGGGGGGCTCCTAGAGCAGTTCTTC. Translation gives CASSTTSGGLLEQFF.